This paragraph reports one T cell receptor (beta chain). Its antigen is not known. These data come from a study of T cell repertoires in cytomegalovirus infection. V dropped 3 bases and J dropped 6 bases, with 18 bases sitting between them. The CDR3 length is 16 residues. TCRdb reanalysed the reads using MiXCR and keeps one entry per CDR3 protein. The sample lists about 920,000 distinct CDR3 sequences, 25% to 40% occurring once. Material: cultured CD8+ T cells from PBMCs, obtained from culture after CMV antigen stimulation. This chain uses TRBV12-3 or TRBV12-4 with TRBJ2-1; the D is unclear. The origin of this receptor is a human donor in good health (CMV status not recorded). Some clones in this sample may be carry-over from other donors' samples. The CDR3 reads CASSFIVRAEINEQFF. In nucleotides, the CDR3 is TGTGCCAGCAGTTTCATAGTACGGGCAGAGATCAATGAGCAGTTCTTC.